The 28 T cell receptor beta chains below were found in one sample sequenced in a study of blood T cells in healthy people across ages. With a J-beta primer mix and a sample-barcoded 5' primer, a second PCR ran about 7 to 11 cycles. TCRdb itself ran the 5' RACE reads through MiXCR, one entry per CDR3 protein. The profile shows some 800,000 distinct CDR3 sequences, roughly 25% of them singletons. These sequences were also reported in another study, on T cells of mothers and their children.

Material for sequencing was blood. These receptors were obtained from a boy between 10 and 17 years old in good health.

The chain recombines TRBV24-1 with TRBJ2-6; D possibly corresponds to TRBD2 (5 bases). Germline V gene data show CDR1 as KGHDR and CDR2 as SFDVKD. V was shortened by 7 bases and J by 2 bases, with 5 bases between the two germline ends. There are 13 residues in the CDR3. This chain's CDR3 is CATREAGANVLTF. CDR3 DNA sequence: TGTGCCACCAGGGAGGCTGGGGCCAACGTCCTGACTTTC.

This clonotype has more than one count but fewer than ten. The J gene is TRBJ2-5, the V gene TRBV27; maybe TRBD1 (5 bases). Matching the DNA end better, TRBJ2-1 makes the J call doubtful. Germline V CDR1 and CDR2: MNHEY, SMNVEV (reference sequence). This CDR3 comprises 13 residues. The CDR3 spells CASRQEPYNEQFF. The CDR3 bases are TGTGCCAGCAGACAGGAACCCTACAATGAGCAGTTCTTC.

This chain uses TRBV5-6 with TRBJ1-1; D gene uncertain. Germline values: CDR1 SGHDT, CDR2 YYEEEE. This CDR3 region has 13 residues. V was cut by 0 bases and J by 8 bases, with 11 bases left in between. CDR3 amino acids: CASSLDLGREAFF. The CDR3 DNA reads TGTGCCAGCAGCTTGGATTTAGGTCGGGAAGCTTTCTTT. Full variable domain (rest looked up from reference TRBV5-6 and TRBJ1-1): DAGVTQSPTHLIKTRGQQVTLRCSPKSGHDTVSWYQQALGQGPQFIFQYYEEEERQRGNFPDRFSGHQFPNYSSELNVNALLLGDSALYLCASSLDLGREAFFGQGTRLTVV.

The rearrangement links TRBV7-3 to TRBJ2-6, with D unresolved. The CDR3 loop spans 16 amino acids. Germline V gene data show CDR1 as SGHTA and CDR2 as FQGTGA. V lost 5 bases and J 1 base, leaving 12 bases between the germline ends. In DNA form, the CDR3 reads TGTGCCAGCAGCCGCTACGTCGGGTCTGGGGCCAACGTCCTGACTTTC. Its translation is CASSRYVGSGANVLTF.

This clonotype was seen more than once but under ten times. V usage is TRBV5-1 and J usage is TRBJ2-2, with D perhaps TRBD2 (6 bases). The V end was cut by 4 bases, the J end by 1 base, with 11 bases between. CDR3 size: 15 residues. Germline V gives CDR1 SGHRS, CDR2 YFSETQ. The CDR3 DNA reads TGCGCCAGCAGCCGGGGGACGAGGAACACCGGGGAGCTGTTTTTT. It translates to CASSRGTRNTGELFF.

The chain joins TRBV29-1 to TRBJ1-1; no definite D call. V was clipped by 4 bases and J by 7 bases, with 16 bases between them. Germline V gene lookup returns CDR1 SQVTM and CDR2 ANQGSEA. The CDR3 has 13 amino acids. CDR3 sequence: CSVVRVQPIEAFF. The CDR3 bases are TGCAGCGTTGTGAGGGTACAGCCAATTGAAGCTTTCTTT.

This clonotype was detected a few times. The rearrangement uses TRBV29-1 and TRBJ2-5, with D tentatively TRBD1 (5 bases). Germline V gives CDR1 SQVTM, CDR2 ANQGSEA. Between the trimmed V and J ends, which lost 6 bases and 5 bases, there was a span of 16 bases. This CDR3 region has 13 residues. For the CDR3, the DNA is TGCAGCGTCGGACCTGGGGCCCCGGAGACCCAGTACTTC. Its protein product is CSVGPGAPETQYF.

The chain is built from TRBV20-1 and TRBJ2-3; TRBD1 matches at 8 bases. V shed 5 bases, J shed 7 bases, and the junction held 8 bases outside the gene matches. Germline CDR1 and CDR2: DFQATT and SNEGSKA (reference sequence). The length of the CDR3 is 13 residues. CDR3 residues: CSAGGQVENTQYF. CDR3 coding DNA: TGCAGTGCTGGGGGACAGGTTGAAAATACGCAGTATTTT.

The chain uses TRBV28 and TRBJ1-4; 9 positions match TRBD1. This CDR3 has 14 amino acids. In germline, CDR1 is MDHEN, CDR2 SYDVKM. The CDR3 reads CTCTTGGIGEKLFF. CDR3 nucleotides: TGTACCTGCACTACAGGGGGCATCGGTGAAAAACTGTTTTTT.

Only a few counts were recorded for this clonotype. The chain is built from TRBV6-5 and TRBJ2-7; TRBD2 agrees at 10 bases. J gave up 5 bases and V 0 bases, and 7 bases lay outside the gene matches. The length of the CDR3 is 16 residues. Germline loops: CDR1 MNHEY, CDR2 SVGAGI. The CDR3 reads CASSYSPVAGGHEQYF. In DNA, the CDR3 is TGTGCCAGCAGTTACTCACCCGTAGCGGGAGGTCACGAGCAGTACTTC.

This clonotype was seen only a few times. This chain connects TRBV28 to TRBJ2-1, with D maybe TRBD1 (6 bases). CDR3 size: 15 residues. Germline assignment: CDR1 MDHEN and CDR2 SYDVKM. The V gene lost 4 bases and the J gene lost 4 bases, with 14 bases spanning the gap. CDR3 loop: CASSSLGHLYNEQFF. CDR3 sequence (DNA): TGTGCCAGCAGTTCCTTGGGACATCTATACAATGAGCAGTTCTTC.

This chain connects TRBV18 to TRBJ2-2; TRBD1 might be the D (5 bases). V lost 5 bases and J lost 4, with 17 bases in between. CDR3 length equals 16 residues. Germline CDR1 is KGHSH and CDR2 is LQKENI. The CDR3 region is CASSTWDRGGTGELFF. The CDR3, as DNA: TGTGCCAGCTCAACCTGGGATAGGGGCGGCACCGGGGAGCTGTTTTTT.

This clonotype was seen a few times. This chain uses TRBV20-1 with TRBJ1-1; TRBD1 is a possible D gene (6 bases). In germline, CDR1 is DFQATT, CDR2 SNEGSKA (reference sequence). CDR3 length: 13 amino acids. V was cut by 6 bases and J by 11 bases, with 22 bases left in between. The CDR3 coding sequence is TGCAGTGCCCGTCGCTCGGGGGGCCGGGTGGCTTTCTTT. The encoded protein is CSARRSGGRVAFF.

The CDR3 protein is CASSQGSLEYTEAFF. In DNA form, the CDR3 reads TGTGCCAGCAGCCAAGGGAGTCTTGAGTACACTGAAGCTTTCTTT. The rearrangement links TRBV3-1 to TRBJ1-1; D is unresolved. V was cut by 1 base and J by 3 bases, with 12 bases left in between. The CDR3 covers 15 residues. Germline V gene data show CDR1 as LGHDT and CDR2 as YNNKEL (reference sequence). The full variable domain, rest sourced from reference TRBV3-1 and TRBJ1-1, is DTAVSQTPKYLVTQMGNDKSIKCEQNLGHDTMYWYKQDSKKFLKIMFSYNNKELIINETVPNRFSPKSPDKAHLNLHINSLELGDSAVYFCASSQGSLEYTEAFFGQGTRLTVV.

The J gene is TRBJ2-5, the V gene TRBV4-2, with D perhaps matching TRBD1 (6 bases). TRBJ2-7 matches the DNA end more closely, so the J call is doubtful. The CDR3 is 13 residues long. Looked up from germline, CDR1 is LGHNA and CDR2 is YNFKEQ. The CDR3 here is CASSQGAVYEQYF. As DNA, the CDR3 is TGTGCCAGCAGCCAGGGGGCGGTGTACGAGCAGTACTTC.

This clonotype was observed a handful of times. This chain uses TRBV7-9 with TRBJ2-2, with 13 bases matching TRBD2. V lost 5 bases and J lost 6; bases outside the gene matches: 9. Germline V gives CDR1 SEHNR, CDR2 FQNEAQ (reference sequence). This CDR3 spans 17 amino acids. This CDR3 is CASSPIWTSGSSGELFF. The CDR3 nucleotides are TGTGCCAGCAGCCCGATCTGGACTAGCGGGAGTTCCGGGGAGCTGTTTTTT.

The chain employs TRBV11-2 and TRBJ2-2; TRBD1 agrees at 7 bases. The V and J ends lost 11 bases and 0 bases, in that order; junction bases with no gene match: 6. CDR3 length: 14 amino acids. From germline, CDR1 is SGHAT and CDR2 FQNNGV. This CDR3 reads CAVKGTANTGELFF. The CDR3 nucleotides read TGTGCCGTCAAGGGGACAGCGAACACCGGGGAGCTGTTTTTT.

The chain is built from TRBV15 and TRBJ2-6; 9 nucleotides align to TRBD1. The CDR3 spans 20 residues. The J segment lost 1 base and the V segment lost 0 bases, leaving 10 bases of the junction unmatched. Germline V lookup: CDR1 LNHNV, CDR2 YYDKDF (reference sequence). The CDR3 reads CATSREVRTGAVSGANVLTF. CDR3 coding DNA: TGTGCCACCAGCAGAGAGGTTAGGACAGGGGCTGTATCTGGGGCCAACGTCCTGACTTTC.

The V gene is TRBV4-3, the J gene TRBJ1-4; 7 bases agree with TRBD1. The germline V gene encodes CDR1 LGHNA and CDR2 YSLEER. Trimming cost V 0 bases and J 4 bases; bases outside gene matches: 8. This CDR3 spans 17 amino acids. CDR3 loop: CASSQEGHRDSNEKLFF. CDR3 DNA sequence: TGCGCCAGCAGCCAAGAGGGCCACCGGGACAGTAATGAAAAACTGTTTTTT.

This clonotype turned up a few times. This chain links TRBV10-3 with TRBJ2-1; D call uncertain. Germline V gene sequence: CDR1 ENHRY, CDR2 SYGVKD. There are 11 residues in the CDR3. V lost 5 bases to trimming and J lost 7 bases, with 6 bases between them. CDR3 protein: CAISKGNEQFF. CDR3 nucleotides: TGTGCCATCAGTAAAGGTAATGAGCAGTTCTTC.

The genes are TRBV4-3 and TRBJ2-5, with 10 bases lining up with TRBD1. The tail of the sequence fits TRBJ2-1 better, so the J call may be wrong. Germline assignment: CDR1 LGHNA and CDR2 YSLEER. The CDR3 has 14 residues. CDR3 coding DNA: TGCGCCAGCAGCCGGGACAGGGGCTGGTATGAGCAGTTCTTC. It yields the protein CASSRDRGWYEQFF.

The chain uses TRBV5-6 and TRBJ2-1, with D hard to call. There are 12 residues in the CDR3. Germline V gene lookup returns CDR1 SGHDT and CDR2 YYEEEE. V was clipped by 0 bases and J by 9 bases, with 7 bases between them. As DNA, the CDR3 is TGTGCCAGCAGCTTGGACAAGGGTGAGCAGTTCTTC. It codes for CASSLDKGEQFF. Based on the CDR3 plus reference TRBV5-6 and TRBJ2-1, the full variable domain is DAGVTQSPTHLIKTRGQQVTLRCSPKSGHDTVSWYQQALGQGPQFIFQYYEEEERQRGNFPDRFSGHQFPNYSSELNVNALLLGDSALYLCASSLDKGEQFFGPGTRLTVL.

The V call is TRBV5-6, the J call TRBJ2-7, with 12 bases that match TRBD1. V lost 3 bases, J lost 3 bases, and 7 bases stayed unmatched. This CDR3 has 16 residues. Per the germline V gene, CDR1 is SGHDT and CDR2 is YYEEEE. The CDR3 DNA reads as TGTGCCAGCAGCTCTTACCGGGACAGGGGGCACTACGAGCAGTACTTC. Its translation: CASSSYRDRGHYEQYF.

CDR3 in DNA: TGCGCCAGCAGCCTGGAGGGGGCCCCTAGCACAGATACGCAGTATTTT. Protein sequence: CASSLEGAPSTDTQYF. The genes are TRBV5-1 and TRBJ2-3; tentative D call: TRBD1 (7 bases). CDR1 and CDR2 (germline): SGHRS, YFSETQ. The V gene lost 4 bases and the J gene lost 0 bases, with 15 bases spanning the gap. The CDR3 totals 16 residues.

This clonotype was observed a few times. The chain employs TRBV24-1 and TRBJ2-3; TRBD2 is a possible D gene (5 bases). The germline V gene has CDR1 KGHDR and CDR2 SFDVKD. The CDR3 is 16 residues long. The V and J ends lost 1 base and 1 base respectively, with 11 bases between them. DNA for the CDR3: TGTGCCACCAGTGATTTCGGGAAGTCCGGCACAGATACGCAGTATTTT. This codes for CATSDFGKSGTDTQYF.

This clonotype was seen a handful of times. The chain recombines TRBV6-2 or TRBV6-3 with TRBJ1-4; a weak D match, TRBD1 (5 bases). Looked up from germline, CDR1 is MNHEY and CDR2 is SVGEGT. The CDR3 totals 16 residues. V dropped 0 bases and J dropped 7 bases, with 15 bases sitting between them. The CDR3 region has the DNA TGTGCCAGCAGTTACTCGACTACGGGGCTCCCTGAAAAACTGTTTTTT. It translates to CASSYSTTGLPEKLFF.

The V call is TRBV9, the J call TRBJ1-2; no firm D call. This CDR3 comprises 15 residues. Trimming took off 0 bases at V and 4 bases at J, with 13 bases between the two ends. Per germline, CDR1 SGDLS and CDR2 YYNGEE. CDR3 sequence (DNA): TGTGCCAGCAGCGTAGCTGAGGGTTCGGTCTATGGCTACACCTTC. Translated, it gives CASSVAEGSVYGYTF.

The chain links TRBV21-1 to TRBJ1-1; the table assigns TRBD1, which was not confirmed against the DNA. TRBV21-1 constitutes a pseudogene. The CDR3 spans 14 residues. CDR3 region: CASSEEVRGTEAFF. The CDR3 DNA is TGTGCCAGCAGCGAGGAGGTCCGGGGCACTGAAGCTTTCTTT.